The clone carrying this T cell receptor (beta chain) was observed once. V was pared by 6 bases and J by 2 bases, with 7 bases between. The germline V gene encodes CDR1 MNHEY and CDR2 SVGAGI. This CDR3 contains 13 residues. The source of the sample is a study of T cell responses to AZD1222 COVID-19 vaccine. The protocol was immunoSEQ multiplex PCR, while the TCRdb copy is restricted to in-frame clones and leaves out a portion. The profile shows 90,000 to 110,000 clones, around nine tenths of them singletons. J is TRBJ2-2 and V is TRBV6-5; D ambiguous. The sample was peripheral blood, taken on day 0 of AZD1222 vaccination. This TCR was sampled from an adult in good health. CDR3 DNA: TGTGCCAGCAGATCTTTAAACACCGGGGAGCTGTTTTTT. Translated: CASRSLNTGELFF.